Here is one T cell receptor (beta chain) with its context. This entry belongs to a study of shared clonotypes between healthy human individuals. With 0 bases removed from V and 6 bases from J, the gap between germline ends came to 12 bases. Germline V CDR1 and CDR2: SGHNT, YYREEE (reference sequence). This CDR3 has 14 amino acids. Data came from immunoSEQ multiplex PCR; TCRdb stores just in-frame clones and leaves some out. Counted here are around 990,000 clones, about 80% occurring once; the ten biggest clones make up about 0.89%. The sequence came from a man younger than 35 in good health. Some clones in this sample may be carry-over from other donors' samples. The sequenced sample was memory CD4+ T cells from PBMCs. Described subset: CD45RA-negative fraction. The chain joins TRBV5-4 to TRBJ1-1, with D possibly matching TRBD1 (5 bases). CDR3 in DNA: TGTGCCAGCAGCTTGGGCGGGGGTGCCGCTGAAGCTTTCTTT. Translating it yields CASSLGGGAAEAFF. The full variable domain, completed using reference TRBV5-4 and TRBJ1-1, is ETGVTQSPTHLIKTRGQQVTLRCSSQSGHNTVSWYQQALGQGPQFIFQYYREEENGRGNFPPRFSGLQFPNYSSELNVNALELDDSALYLCASSLGGGAAEAFFGQGTRLTVV.